Below, one T cell receptor beta chain is given with its context. What it recognizes is unknown. Naive CD8 cells were CD45RO-negative, positively selected for CCR7, excluding terminally differentiated effector memory CD45RA+ cells. The sample belongs to a study of shared clonotypes between healthy human individuals. General study findings and limits: Non-shared clonotypes displayed generation probabilities falling below those of clonotypes present in all four donors. Sorted-subset samples were not fully sequenced, rarefaction indicated. Tissues were not sampled, only blood, and their repertoires likely differ. Naive subsets, compared against memory subsets, generally had larger estimated richness values.

The assay was immunoSEQ multiplex PCR, and TCRdb's table has in-frame clones only and misses some. The data contain roughly 590,000 clones, over 95% of them singletons. CDR1 and CDR2 from the germline V gene are MNHEY and SVGAGI. The CDR3 contains 14 residues. The V end was cut by 5 bases, the J end by 4 bases, with 15 bases between. The chain recombines TRBV6-5 with TRBJ2-7, with a possible D match to TRBD1 (6 bases). The sequence was collected from a woman aged 25 to 39 in good health. Sequenced material: naive CD8+ T cells sorted from blood. This CDR3 is CASSTPDRRYEQYF. In DNA form, the CDR3 reads TGTGCCAGCAGTACGCCGGACAGACGATACGAGCAGTACTTC.